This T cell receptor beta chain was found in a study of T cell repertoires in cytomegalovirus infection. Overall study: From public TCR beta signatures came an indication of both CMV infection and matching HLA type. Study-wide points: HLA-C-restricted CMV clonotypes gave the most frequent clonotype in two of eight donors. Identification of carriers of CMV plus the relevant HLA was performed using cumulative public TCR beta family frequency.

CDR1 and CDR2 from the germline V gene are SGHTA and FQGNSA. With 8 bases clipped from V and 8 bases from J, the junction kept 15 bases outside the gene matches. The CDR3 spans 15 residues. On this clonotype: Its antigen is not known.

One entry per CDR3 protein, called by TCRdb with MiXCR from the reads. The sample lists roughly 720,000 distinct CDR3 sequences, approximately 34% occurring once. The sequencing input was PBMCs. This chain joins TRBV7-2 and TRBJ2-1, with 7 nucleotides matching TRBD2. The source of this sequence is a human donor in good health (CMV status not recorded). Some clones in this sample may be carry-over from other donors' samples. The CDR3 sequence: CASVVSGGSGYEQFF. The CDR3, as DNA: TGTGCCAGCGTGGTGAGCGGCGGGAGTGGTTATGAGCAGTTCTTC.